A single TCR beta chain is shown here with its context. Its antigen is still unknown. This specimen comes from a study of identical twins. General study points: The study drew conclusions from cross-sectional statistical analysis, not from following the same donors. Cord blood beta clonotypes present at high abundance carried fewer insertions; no such pattern appeared in memory repertoires. There was more out-of-frame TCR alpha sharing in monozygotic twins than models estimated.

From germline, CDR1 is MNHNY and CDR2 SVGAGI (reference sequence). V was pared by 6 bases and J by 3 bases, with 5 bases between. The CDR3 sequence is 11 residues long. One entry per CDR3 protein, called by TCRdb with MiXCR from the 5' RACE reads. The profile covers about 810,000 distinct CDR3 sequences, with approximately 13% appearing a single time and around 1.6% taken by the ten largest. This sample also appeared in a second study, on yellow fever vaccine responses in identical twins.

The receptor was derived from a woman aged 18-35 years in good health. What was sequenced was PBMCs. V and J are TRBV6-6 and TRBJ1-1; D not resolved. CDR3 coding DNA: TGTGCCAGCAGATACGACACTGAAGCTTTCTTT. It yields the protein CASRYDTEAFF.